One TCR beta chain is described in this entry. The data belong to a study of T cells expressing NK-cell markers. Study overall: Sequencing covered eight donors, seven HCMV-seropositive and one seronegative.

TCRdb derives one entry per CDR3 protein from the 5' RACE reads, leaving out DNA. This table holds some 190,000 distinct CDR3 sequences. The sample consisted of blood T cells: a sorted CD56 or NKG2C T cell subset, CD4+ or CD8+ T cells, or bulk PBMC T cells (not recorded which). This receptor was identified in a man aged 18-70 years in good health.

This chain's CDR3 is CASSPDTGASTDTQYF. The chain recombines TRBV5-6 with TRBJ2-3. CDR1 and CDR2 from the germline V gene are SGHDT and YYEEEE. The CDR3 runs 16 residues.